Following are 29 T cell receptor beta chains from one sample sequenced in a study of tumor and adjacent non-tumor tissue in lung cancer. The library came from three nested PCR rounds adapted from ARM-PCR protocols. MiXCR was run by TCRdb on the multiplex PCR reads, yielding one entry per CDR3 protein. The sample has over 100,000 distinct CDR3 sequences, over 55% seen once. The template was RNA from unsorted bulk tissue. Distant lung tissue was collected more than 3 cm away from the tumor edge. Specimen: distant non-tumor lung tissue. These receptors originate from a man aged 55 to 70 with non-small cell lung cancer.

As concerns this clonotype: The junction and the germline gene differ at one end; a read error may be behind it. The V gene is TRBV11-2, the J gene TRBJ2-2; D might be TRBD1 or TRBD2, each matching 5 bases. The CDR3 length is 15 residues. Germline assignment: CDR1 SGHAT and CDR2 FQNNGV. The CDR3 region has the DNA TGTGACAGCAGCCCTGGGACGGTGAACACCGGGGAGCTGTTTTTT. The encoded protein is CDSSPGTVNTGELFF.

Of note for this clonotype: One end of the junction does not line up with germline, which may come from a read error. This rearrangement joins TRBV6-5 to TRBJ2-1, with TRBD1 matching 9 bases. Germline V gives CDR1 MNHEY, CDR2 SVGAGI. The CDR3 has 16 residues. The CDR3 bases are TGTACCAGCTGTCCTCAGTGGGACAGGGTTAACAATGAGCAGTTCTTC. This sequence encodes CTSCPQWDRVNNEQFF.

In this sample, this clonotype turned up many times. This chain links TRBV19 with TRBJ1-2; D uncertain. V lost 4 bases and J 12 bases, leaving 24 bases between the germline ends. Germline V lookup: CDR1 LNHDA, CDR2 SQIVND (reference sequence). This CDR3 is 15 amino acids long. The CDR3 spells CASSNRRSEPAWDTF. The CDR3 DNA reads TGTGCCAGTAGTAATCGAAGGTCGGAACCTGCCTGGGACACCTTC.

To note about this clonotype: This sequence may be a read error, since a much larger clone differs from it by one base. The chain links TRBV5-5 to TRBJ2-1, with D possibly matching TRBD2 (6 bases). V was pared by 0 bases and J by 9 bases, with 16 bases between. Germline V gene sequence: CDR1 SGHKS, CDR2 YYEKEE (reference sequence). CDR3 length: 15 residues. The CDR3 DNA reads as TGTGCCAGCAGCTTGGGAGGCGCGGGGTACGCTGAGCAGTTCTTC. Translating it yields CASSLGGAGYAEQFF.

This clonotype was counted ten times or more. J is TRBJ1-2 and V is TRBV29-1; 11 bases are shared with TRBD1. This CDR3 spans 14 amino acids. Germline CDR1 and CDR2: SQVTM and ANQGSEA. With 6 bases clipped from V and 8 bases from J, the junction kept 11 bases outside the gene matches. This chain's CDR3 is CSVVLGQGARGYTF. CDR3 DNA: TGCAGCGTAGTCCTAGGACAGGGGGCGAGAGGCTACACCTTC.

This clonotype was seen more than once but under ten times. A much larger clone differs by one base, so this may be a read error. The chain employs TRBV13 and TRBJ2-5; D is ambiguous. V was shortened by 5 bases and J by 5 bases, with 15 bases between the two germline ends. Germline CDR1 and CDR2: PRHDT and FYEKMQ (reference sequence). The CDR3 runs to 14 residues. This CDR3 reads CASSLYPSRETQYF. The CDR3 nucleotides are TGTGCCAGCAGCCTATACCCTTCCAGGGAGACCCAGTACTTC.

Concerning this clonotype itself: Since no conserved phenylalanine or tryptophan closes the CDR3, a read error is the likely cause. The limits of the CDR3 on the DNA are not certain, so only TCRdb's listed CDR3 is given. This chain connects TRBV11-2 to TRBJ2-6; TRBD1, the D gene given by the table, was not confirmed from the DNA. Germline V gene sequence: CDR1 SGHAT, CDR2 FQNNGV. Ends included, the CDR3 has 16 residues. This chain's CDR3 is CASTQMGDFGANVLTS.

With regard to this clonotype: This likely comes from a read error, as the CDR3 has no conserved phenylalanine or tryptophan at its end. This chain links TRBV6-5 with TRBJ2-3; TRBD2 matches 9 bases. The germline CDR1 and CDR2 sequences are MNHEY and SVGAGI. V gave up 2 bases and J gave up 4 bases; unmatched junction bases: 4. The CDR3 has 15 residues. The CDR3: CASSYSGGRADTQYL. DNA of the CDR3: TGTGCCAGCAGTTACAGTGGCGGGAGGGCAGATACGCAGTATCTT.

Comments on this clonotype: With a much larger clone just one base away, this may be a read error. This chain's CDR3 is CAISEYYEQYF. The CDR3 DNA sequence: TGTGCCATCAGTGAGTACTACGAGCAGTACTTC. The rearrangement links TRBV10-3 to TRBJ2-7; D remains ambiguous. This CDR3 has 11 residues. Germline loops: CDR1 ENHRY, CDR2 SYGVKD. The ends were cut back, 1 base at V and 3 bases at J, with 1 base in the middle.

As for this clonotype: A read error may be the cause here, since a much bigger clone is one base away. The J gene is TRBJ1-3, the V gene TRBV6-5, with D hard to call. The CDR3 extends over 13 amino acids. The V end was cut by 11 bases, the J end by 0 bases, with 11 bases between. Germline V gene sequence: CDR1 MNHEY, CDR2 SVGAGI. CDR3 sequence reads: CACRGASGNTIYF. The CDR3 DNA reads TGTGCCTGCCGCGGCGCCTCTGGAAACACCATATATTTT.

To note about this clonotype: A much larger clone sits a single nucleotide away, making a read error possible. The chain is built from TRBV20-1 and TRBJ2-7, with D tentatively TRBD1 or TRBD2 (5 bases each). This CDR3 contains 16 residues. Per germline, CDR1 DFQATT and CDR2 SNEGSKA (reference sequence). CDR3 DNA: TGCAGTGCTAGTCGCGGGTCGTTTGAGGGGTTCCACGAGGAGTACTTC. As protein: CSASRGSFEGFHEEYF.

To note about this clonotype: The junction departs from germline at one end; a sequencing error may be responsible. The chain joins TRBV20-1 to TRBJ2-1; a weak D match, TRBD2 (5 bases). The CDR3 length is 11 residues. Germline V gives CDR1 DFQATT, CDR2 SNEGSKA (reference sequence). Written as DNA, the CDR3 is TGCAGTGGTAGAGATAACCGGGGGCAGTTCTTC. Translated, it gives CSGRDNRGQFF.

Regarding this clonotype: A much larger clone sits a single nucleotide away, making a read error possible. The chain joins TRBV12-3 or TRBV12-4 to TRBJ2-6; D is unresolved. V gave up 7 bases and J gave up 5 bases, with 15 bases separating them. The CDR3 is made up of 15 amino acids. The DNA of the CDR3 is TGTGCCAGCACCCTTGGTCAATCTAGGGCCAACGTCCTGACTTTC. Protein: CASTLGQSRANVLTF.

Comment on this clonotype: Because it lacks the conserved phenylalanine or tryptophan at the end, this CDR3 is likely a read error. The rearrangement uses TRBV10-3 and TRBJ2-7; D call uncertain. The CDR3 extends over 14 amino acids. The V end was cut by 2 bases, the J end by 3 bases, with 11 bases between. Germline CDR1 reads ENHRY; CDR2 reads SYGVKD. CDR3 loop: CAISEVGKVYEQYS. DNA for the CDR3: TGTGCCATCAGTGAGGTTGGCAAGGTCTACGAGCAGTACTCC.

Concerning this clonotype: At one boundary the junction diverges from the germline segment, which might be a read error. The chain employs TRBV6-1 and TRBJ2-7, with D tentatively TRBD1 (6 bases). The CDR3 loop spans 14 amino acids. CDR1 is MNHNS, CDR2 SASEGT, per germline. CDR3 sequence reads: CANRDQGWAYEQYF. In DNA, the CDR3 is TGTGCCAACAGGGACCAGGGATGGGCCTACGAGCAATACTTC.

This clonotype was counted between two and nine times. One end of the junction fails to match germline, which may point to a read error. The chain has TRBV5-1 and TRBJ2-1; weak D call: TRBD2 (5 bases). The CDR3 covers 16 residues. Germline CDR1 is SGHRS and CDR2 is YFSETQ. This chain's CDR3 is CASSPGPVARKNEQFF. The CDR3 nucleotides are TGCGCCAGCAGCCCTGGGCCCGTAGCGAGAAAGAATGAGCAGTTTTTC. The entire variable domain, with the rest obtained from reference TRBV5-1 and TRBJ2-1, is as follows: KAGVTQTPRYLIKTRGQQVTLSCSPISGHRSVSWYQQTPGQGLQFLFEYFSETQRNKGNFPGRFSGRQFSNSRSEMNVSTLELGDSALYLCASSPGPVARKNEQFFGPGTRLTVL.

On this clonotype itself: The CDR3 carries no conserved terminal phenylalanine or tryptophan, so it likely arises from a read error. The chain has TRBV7-2 and TRBJ2-3; D remains ambiguous. Trimming removed 4 bases at V and 0 bases at J, with 11 bases between. This CDR3 comprises 15 residues. CDR1 SGHTA and CDR2 FQGNSA come from the germline V gene. The CDR3 reads CASSYRTGSTDTQYL. CDR3 nucleotides: TGTGCCAGCAGCTATAGGACGGGTAGCACAGATACGCAGTATCTT.

This clonotype was observed a single time. Just one base apart from a much larger clone, this may be a read error. This chain connects TRBV20-1 to TRBJ2-3; the D gene could be TRBD1 or TRBD2 (6 bases each). Germline values: CDR1 DFQATT, CDR2 SNEGSKA (reference sequence). This CDR3 has 12 residues. CDR3 protein: CSAAGEADKQYF. CDR3 DNA sequence: TGCAGTGCGGCAGGGGAGGCAGATAAGCAGTATTTT.

On this clonotype itself: A clone one base away is much larger, so this may be a read error. The J gene is TRBJ1-1, the V gene TRBV4-1; D call uncertain. Germline CDR1 and CDR2: MGHRA and YSYEKL. Deletions cut 2 bases from V and 6 bases from J, with 13 bases between. The CDR3 spans 14 residues. CDR3 nucleotides: TGCGCCAGCAGCCAAATCTTGGGCGGCGCTGAAGCTTTCTTT. Protein product: CASSQILGGAEAFF.

With regard to this clonotype: Mismatch with germline at one junction end may stem from a read error. The gene calls are TRBV20-1 and TRBJ2-5; 8 bases are shared with TRBD1. The germline gives CDR1 DFQATT, CDR2 SNEGSKA (reference sequence). CDR3 length: 15 amino acids. The CDR3 DNA reads as TGCAATGCTAGGGGACAGGCCGGAGGGAGAGAGACCCAGTATTTC. Translated, it gives CNARGQAGGRETQYF.

This clonotype was observed a handful of times. A much larger clone is a single base away; this may be a read error. The chain carries TRBV20-1 and TRBJ1-1, with D tentatively TRBD1 (6 bases). Germline V lookup: CDR1 DFQATT, CDR2 SNEGSKA (reference sequence). The CDR3 consists of 16 residues. The CDR3 protein is CSARSPGGGMNIEAFF. In nucleotides, the CDR3 is TGCAGTGCTAGGTCTCCGGGGGGGGGCATGAACATTGAAGCTTTCTTT.

Turning to this clonotype: A read error is likely, as this CDR3 ends without the conserved phenylalanine or tryptophan. The CDR3 DNA is TGTGCCAGCAGTGAGTCGAGTTTCCCGAACACTGAAGCTTTCATT. It encodes CASSESSFPNTEAFI. The gene calls are TRBV10-1 and TRBJ1-1, with D unclear. The germline V gene has CDR1 WNHNN and CDR2 SYGVQD (reference sequence). The CDR3 length is 15 residues.

The chain employs TRBV5-4 and TRBJ1-1, with 7 bases matching TRBD1. The CDR3 runs 13 residues. J gave up 7 bases and V 8 bases, and 11 bases lay outside the gene matches. CDR1 and CDR2 (germline): SGHNT, YYREEE (reference sequence). The chain's CDR3 is CARRQGREVEAFF. Written as DNA, the CDR3 is TGTGCCAGGAGACAGGGCAGGGAGGTTGAAGCTTTCTTT.

A remark on this clonotype: One end of the junction fails to match germline, which may point to a read error. This chain joins TRBV6-5 and TRBJ1-1; 7 bases agree with TRBD1. Looked up from germline, CDR1 is MNHEY and CDR2 is SVGAGI. The CDR3 sequence is 15 residues long. Here the CDR3 DNA reads TGTGCCAGCTGTTACTGGGAGGGGGCGGACACTGAAGCCTTCTTT. Protein sequence: CASCYWEGADTEAFF.

As concerns this clonotype: This CDR3 fails to terminate in the conserved phenylalanine or tryptophan, so it likely reflects a read error. V usage is TRBV29-1 and J usage is TRBJ2-7; tentatively, D is TRBD1 or TRBD2 (5 bases each). The CDR3 spans 13 residues. The germline V gene has CDR1 SQVTM and CDR2 ANQGSEA. V was trimmed by 6 bases and J by 5 bases, leaving 17 bases between them. CDR3 sequence (DNA): TGCAGCGTCCGACAGAGTCCGGGGAACGAGCAGTACCTC. Protein: CSVRQSPGNEQYL.

Points on this clonotype: A much larger clone lies one base from this, so it may be a read error. The chain uses TRBV12-3 or TRBV12-4 and TRBJ2-7; 8 nucleotides line up with TRBD1. This CDR3 is built from 13 residues. The V and J ends lost 7 bases and 6 bases, in that order; junction bases with no gene match: 8. CDR3 in DNA: TGTGCCAGCAATATTACAGGGGGTCGCGAGCAGTACTTC. Translated, it gives CASNITGGREQYF.

This chain connects TRBV4-1 to TRBJ2-4; 9 nucleotides line up with TRBD1. CDR1 and CDR2 from the germline V gene are MGHRA and YSYEKL. CDR3 size: 15 residues. Unmatched junction bases numbered 13, after V lost 7 bases and J lost 9 bases. CDR3 region: CASNRPGQGMSIQYF. In DNA form, the CDR3 reads TGCGCCAGCAACCGGCCCGGACAGGGGATGAGCATTCAGTACTTC.

This clonotype has at least ten counts. This chain uses TRBV12-3 or TRBV12-4 with TRBJ2-7, with 9 positions matching TRBD1. With 5 bases clipped from V and 3 bases from J, the junction kept 11 bases outside the gene matches. This CDR3 is built from 16 residues. The CDR3 DNA follows: TGTGCCAGCAGTGCCCCCCGGGACAGGGTTTACTACGAGCAGTACTTC. It yields the protein CASSAPRDRVYYEQYF.

This clonotype was seen ten or more times. V gene TRBV6-6 combines with J gene TRBJ2-7; D unresolved. The CDR3 consists of 16 residues. Germline lookup yields CDR1 MNHNY and CDR2 SVGAGI (reference sequence). Trimming left V 2 bases short and J 4 bases short, with 18 bases between. The CDR3 sequence is CASSYPSKGPAYEQYF. The CDR3 DNA sequence: TGTGCCAGCAGTTACCCTTCAAAAGGGCCAGCGTACGAGCAGTACTTC.